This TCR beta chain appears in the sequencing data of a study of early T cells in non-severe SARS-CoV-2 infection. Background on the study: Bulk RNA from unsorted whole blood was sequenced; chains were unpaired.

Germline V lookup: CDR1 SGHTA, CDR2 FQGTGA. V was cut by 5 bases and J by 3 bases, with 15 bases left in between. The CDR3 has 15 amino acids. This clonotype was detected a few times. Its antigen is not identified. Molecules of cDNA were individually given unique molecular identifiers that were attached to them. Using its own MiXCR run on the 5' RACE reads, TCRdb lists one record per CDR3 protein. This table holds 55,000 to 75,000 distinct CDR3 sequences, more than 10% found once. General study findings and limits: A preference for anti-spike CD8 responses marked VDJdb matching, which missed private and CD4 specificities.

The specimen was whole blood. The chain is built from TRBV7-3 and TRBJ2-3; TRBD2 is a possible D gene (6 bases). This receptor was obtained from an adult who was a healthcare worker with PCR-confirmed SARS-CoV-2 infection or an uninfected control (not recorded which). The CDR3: CASSRGTPGTDTQYF. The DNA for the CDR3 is TGTGCCAGCAGCCGGGGGACCCCTGGTACAGATACGCAGTATTTT.